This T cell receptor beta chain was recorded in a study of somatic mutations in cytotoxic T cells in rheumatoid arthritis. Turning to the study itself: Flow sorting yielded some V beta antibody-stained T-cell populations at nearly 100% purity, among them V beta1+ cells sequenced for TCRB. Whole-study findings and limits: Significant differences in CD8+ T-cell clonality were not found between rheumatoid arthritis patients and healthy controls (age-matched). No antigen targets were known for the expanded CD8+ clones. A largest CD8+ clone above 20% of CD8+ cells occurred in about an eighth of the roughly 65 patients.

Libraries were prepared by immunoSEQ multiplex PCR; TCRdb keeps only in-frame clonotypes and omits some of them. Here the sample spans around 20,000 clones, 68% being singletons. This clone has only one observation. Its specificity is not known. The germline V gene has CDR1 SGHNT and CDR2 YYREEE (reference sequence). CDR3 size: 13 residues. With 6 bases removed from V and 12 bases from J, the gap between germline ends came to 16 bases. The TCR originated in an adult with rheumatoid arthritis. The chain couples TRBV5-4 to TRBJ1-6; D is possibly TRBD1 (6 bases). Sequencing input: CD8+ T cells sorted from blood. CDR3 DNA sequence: TGTGCCAGCAACCCCCCAGGGGAGGGACCCCTCCACTTT. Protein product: CASNPPGEGPLHF. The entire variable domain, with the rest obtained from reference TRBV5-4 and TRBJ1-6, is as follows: ETGVTQSPTHLIKTRGQQVTLRCSSQSGHNTVSWYQQALGQGPQFIFQYYREEENGRGNFPPRFSGLQFPNYSSELNVNALELDDSALYLCASNPPGEGPLHFGNGTRLTVT.